This T cell receptor beta chain came from a study of human T cells and chemical hapten exposure. On the study more broadly: The cohort included alopecia areata under or over 50% scalp, totalis and universalis.

The CDR3 runs to 14 residues. V was cut by 2 bases and J by 4 bases, with 10 bases left in between. Looked up from germline, CDR1 is SGHDT and CDR2 is YYEEEE. Comments on this clonotype: Its antigen is unknown.

The time point was: patch test 1, 2 weeks after DPC sensitization. As to treatment: therapeutic diphenylcyclopropenone sensitization with weekly scalp DPC. Prior to each patch test being applied, blood was drawn. Study-wide results and caveats: Donors in the study had alopecia, meaning their immune response may differ from healthy people's.

The study used a library that attached unique molecular identifiers to individual cDNA molecules. A single record per CDR3 protein comes from TCRdb applying MiXCR to the RACE reads. The repertoire holds 300,000 to 400,000 distinct CDR3 sequences, with roughly 6.9% as singletons. Sequencing used whole blood, obtained in connection with sensitization to the hapten diphenylcyclopropenone (DPC). This TCR came from a woman under 30 with alopecia areata. Some clones in this sample may be carry-over from other donors' samples. The chain uses TRBV5-6 and TRBJ1-3; the D gene is possibly TRBD1 (6 bases). As DNA, the CDR3 is TGTGCCAGCAGCTTTCCAGGGACAGGAAACACCATATATTTT. Translation: CASSFPGTGNTIYF.